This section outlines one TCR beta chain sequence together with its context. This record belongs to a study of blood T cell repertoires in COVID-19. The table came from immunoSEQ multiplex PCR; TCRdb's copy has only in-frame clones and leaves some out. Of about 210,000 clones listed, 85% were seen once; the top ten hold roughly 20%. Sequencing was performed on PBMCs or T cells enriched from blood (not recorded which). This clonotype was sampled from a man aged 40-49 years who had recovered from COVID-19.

CDR3 in DNA: TGTGCCAGCTTCCCCTTATGGGCTAGCGGGAGGGGAAGGTCCTACGAGCAGTACTTC. Amino acid sequence: CASFPLWASGRGRSYEQYF. The V call is TRBV11-2, the J call TRBJ2-7; TRBD2 matches 12 bases. CDR1 and CDR2 from the germline V gene are SGHAT and FQNNGV. There are 19 residues in the CDR3. The junction had 18 bases not matched to a gene; V was cut back by 8 bases and J by 1 base.